The 26 T cell receptor beta chains presented below share a single source sample, sequenced in a study of CD8+ T cells in alopecia areata. The sample's treatment: oral pan-JAK inhibitor, 5-10 mg twice daily. cDNA serving as the sequencing template came from extracted, reverse transcribed RNA. Measured with immunoSEQ multiplex PCR; TCRdb has only the in-frame clones, and not every one. Of approximately 140,000 clones in the sample, approximately 85% were seen once. This specimen consisted of CD8+ T cells sorted from blood, obtained at week 4, from a patient treated with tofacitinib. These receptors were obtained from a human donor with alopecia areata.

This clone was counted once. The chain couples TRBV7-9 to TRBJ2-2; D gene ambiguous. Trimming shortened V by 4 bases and J by 1 base, and 1 base separated the two germline ends. The germline V gene encodes CDR1 SEHNR and CDR2 FQNEAQ (reference sequence). The CDR3 has 12 amino acids. The CDR3 nucleotides read TGTGCCAGCAGCTGGAACACCGGGGAGCTGTTTTTT. Protein product: CASSWNTGELFF.

The gene calls are TRBV29-1 and TRBJ2-1, with 9 bases matching TRBD2. Trimming took 3 bases from V and 6 from J; bases not matched to a gene: 3. There are 13 residues in the CDR3. CDR1 is SQVTM, CDR2 ANQGSEA, per germline. CDR3 bases: TGCAGCGTTGAGGCGGGGGGGCGCAATGAGCAGTTCTTC. Residues: CSVEAGGRNEQFF.

This clone was seen a handful of times. The chain is built from TRBV13 and TRBJ2-7, with D possibly being TRBD2 (7 bases). Germline assignment: CDR1 PRHDT and CDR2 FYEKMQ (reference sequence). The germline V and J ends were trimmed by 0 bases and 7 bases, with 16 bases remaining between them. The CDR3 length is 15 residues. The CDR3 region has the DNA TGTGCCAGCAGCTTAGGCCTCGGGGGGCATTGGGAGCAGTACTTC. Amino acid sequence: CASSLGLGGHWEQYF.

The chain employs TRBV27 and TRBJ2-6; tentative D call: TRBD2 (5 bases). The V gene lost 5 bases and the J gene lost 2 bases, with 7 bases spanning the gap. Germline CDR1 MNHEY, CDR2 SMNVEV (reference sequence). The CDR3 has 14 amino acids. Here the CDR3 DNA reads TGTGCCAGCAGTCTGGGAGCTGGGGCCAACGTCCTGACTTTC. Its protein product is CASSLGAGANVLTF. Drawing the rest from reference TRBV27 and TRBJ2-6, the complete variable domain is EAQVTQNPRYLITVTGKKLTVTCSQNMNHEYMSWYRQDPGLGLRQIYYSMNVEVTDKGDVPEGYKVSRKEKRNFPLILESPSPNQTSLYFCASSLGAGANVLTFGAGSRLTVL.

The chain uses TRBV25-1 and TRBJ1-6; 9 nucleotides match TRBD1. The germline CDR1 and CDR2 sequences are MGHDK and SYGVNS. V lost 4 bases, J lost 10 bases, and 5 bases stayed unmatched. This CDR3 has 14 amino acids. The CDR3 DNA reads as TGTGCCAGCAGTGGAAGGGGACAGGGCTCACCCCTCCACTTT. Protein product: CASSGRGQGSPLHF.

The chain carries TRBV7-8 and TRBJ2-7, with D uncertain. Trimming took 2 bases from V and 6 from J, leaving 14 bases between them. The CDR3 extends over 14 amino acids. Germline V gene data show CDR1 as SGHVS and CDR2 as FQNEAQ. The CDR3 region is CASSLLGLNREQYF. The CDR3, as DNA: TGTGCCAGCAGCTTATTAGGGCTCAATCGCGAGCAGTACTTC.

The chain joins TRBV27 to TRBJ2-7; possibly TRBD1 for D (5 bases). This CDR3 contains 15 residues. The V gene's germline CDR1 is MNHEY and CDR2 SMNVEV (reference sequence). V was trimmed by 8 bases and J by 0 bases, leaving 17 bases between them. CDR3 coding DNA: TGTGCCAGCTCCAAAGGGGCCGTATACTCCTACGAGCAGTACTTC. This translates into CASSKGAVYSYEQYF.

V usage is TRBV5-6 and J usage is TRBJ2-5, with D unclear. Looked up from germline, CDR1 is SGHDT and CDR2 is YYEEEE. The V and J ends lost 3 bases and 7 bases respectively, with 7 bases between them. The CDR3 contains 11 residues. The CDR3 coding sequence is TGTGCCAGCAGCTCCCTCCGGACCCAGTACTTC. It specifies CASSSLRTQYF.

The CDR3 bases are TGCAGCGTTGTACGAGACAATGAGCAGTTCTTC. Translating gives CSVVRDNEQFF. The chain employs TRBV29-1 and TRBJ2-1; D gene unclear. CDR1 SQVTM and CDR2 ANQGSEA come from the germline V gene. CDR3 size: 11 residues. V was clipped by 4 bases and J by 5 bases, with 6 bases between them.

The chain combines TRBV6-6 with TRBJ1-6, with D possibly being TRBD1 (5 bases). CDR1 and CDR2 from the germline V gene are MNHNY and SVGAGI (reference sequence). The CDR3 is made up of 15 amino acids. V lost 7 bases and J 2 bases, leaving 12 bases between the germline ends. In DNA form, the CDR3 reads TGTGCCAGCACACAGGACGGCGCCTATAATTCACCCCTCCACTTT. Translation: CASTQDGAYNSPLHF.

This clone was counted a single time. The V gene is TRBV4-3, the J gene TRBJ2-7; D may be TRBD2 (5 bases). V dropped 0 bases and J dropped 4 bases, with 7 bases sitting between them. Germline V CDR1 and CDR2: LGHNA, YSLEER. The CDR3 sequence is 13 residues long. The CDR3 DNA follows: TGCGCCAGCAGCCAAGAAGAGGGATACGAGCAGTACTTC. This encodes CASSQEEGYEQYF.

This clone was seen once. V and J are TRBV29-1 and TRBJ2-5, with TRBD1 matching 7 bases. Near its end, the DNA agrees better with TRBJ2-7, so the J call may be wrong. CDR1 and CDR2 (germline): SQVTM, ANQGSEA. The CDR3 totals 13 residues. The CDR3 DNA follows: TGCAGCGTTGAAAGGCAGGGGGCCTACGAGCAGTACTTC. It is translated as CSVERQGAYEQYF.

The chain is built from TRBV5-6 and TRBJ2-3; 8 bases are shared with TRBD2. This CDR3 comprises 17 residues. The germline V gene has CDR1 SGHDT and CDR2 YYEEEE. V lost 0 bases, J lost 2 bases, and 8 bases stayed unmatched. CDR3 sequence (DNA): TGTGCCAGCAGCTTGGCAGCGGGGGAACTCACCACAGATACGCAGTATTTT. Its protein product is CASSLAAGELTTDTQYF.

The rearrangement uses TRBV18 and TRBJ2-5; D may be TRBD1 (6 bases). The DNA end is more similar to TRBJ2-7, so the J call may be wrong. CDR1 and CDR2 (germline): KGHSH, LQKENI. This CDR3 spans 12 amino acids. This CDR3 reads CASSQGVDEQYF. CDR3 nucleotides: TGTGCCAGCTCACAGGGGGTCGACGAGCAGTACTTC.

This clone is a singleton in its sample. V and J are TRBV12-5 and TRBJ2-5, with 8 nucleotides matching TRBD2. Trimming cost V 4 bases and J 2 bases; bases outside gene matches: 9. Germline loops: CDR1 LGHNT, CDR2 FRNRAP. CDR3 size: 16 residues. CDR3 region: CASGSDQRGTQETQYF. In DNA, the CDR3 is TGTGCTAGTGGTTCGGACCAGCGGGGGACTCAAGAGACCCAGTACTTC.

The chain is built from TRBV4-3 and TRBJ2-7, with D perhaps TRBD2 (5 bases). CDR1 is LGHNA, CDR2 YSLEER, per germline. The V end lost 1 base, the J end lost 3 bases, and 13 bases lay between the germline ends. The CDR3 runs 15 residues. This CDR3 reads CASSQVPAVGYEQYF. In DNA form, the CDR3 reads TGCGCCAGCAGCCAAGTACCAGCGGTGGGCTACGAGCAGTACTTC.

The chain couples TRBV7-9 to TRBJ2-5, with 7 bases fitting TRBD1. The CDR3 spans 15 residues. The V and J ends lost 4 bases and 2 bases, in that order; junction bases with no gene match: 7. Germline CDR1 and CDR2: SEHNR and FQNEAQ (reference sequence). The CDR3 spells CASSSSGQTQETQYF. The CDR3 DNA reads as TGTGCCAGCAGCTCTTCGGGACAGACTCAAGAGACCCAGTACTTC.

This chain uses TRBV2 with TRBJ2-1, with D possibly TRBD2 on 6 matching bases. Looked up from germline, CDR1 is SNHLY and CDR2 is FYNNEI. The CDR3 extends over 14 amino acids. Trimming shortened V by 6 bases and J by 7 bases, and 16 bases separated the two germline ends. In DNA form, the CDR3 reads TGTGCCAGCAGCTCTAGCGAGGGTAGGAATGAGCAGTTCTTC. Its translation is CASSSSEGRNEQFF.

The V and J genes are TRBV7-9 and TRBJ2-1; D uncertain. V lost 5 bases and J 8 bases, leaving 10 bases between the germline ends. The CDR3 loop spans 12 amino acids. Germline V gene data show CDR1 as SEHNR and CDR2 as FQNEAQ (reference sequence). The CDR3, as DNA: TGTGCCAGCAGCCGCCTGACGGATGAGCAGTTCTTC. It encodes CASSRLTDEQFF.

CDR3 in amino acids: CASSEPGALSGELFF. The CDR3 DNA sequence: TGCGCCAGCAGCGAGCCGGGGGCTTTGTCCGGGGAGCTGTTTTTT. The chain has TRBV4-1 and TRBJ2-2; the D call may be TRBD1 or TRBD2 (6 bases each). With 5 bases removed from V and 6 bases from J, the gap between germline ends came to 16 bases. Germline CDR1 MGHRA, CDR2 YSYEKL. This CDR3 region has 15 residues.

The V and J genes are TRBV11-2 and TRBJ2-7; 8 nucleotides agree with TRBD2. CDR1 SGHAT and CDR2 FQNNGV come from the germline V gene. V was pared by 6 bases and J by 3 bases, with 10 bases of the junction left unmatched. The CDR3 spans 15 residues. This CDR3 reads CASSLEAGDNYEQYF. For the CDR3, the DNA is TGTGCCAGCAGTTTGGAAGCGGGGGATAACTACGAGCAGTACTTC.

V usage is TRBV4-3 and J usage is TRBJ2-1; 8 nucleotides match TRBD2. J was trimmed by 15 bases and V by 0 bases; bases with no gene match: 7. The CDR3 sequence is 13 residues long. Germline V gene sequence: CDR1 LGHNA, CDR2 YSLEER. For the CDR3, the DNA is TGCGCCAGCAGCCAAGATAGTGGCGGGGGGCCGTTCTTC. Translated, it gives CASSQDSGGGPFF.

This clone was counted only a few times. This chain uses TRBV4-3 with TRBJ2-3; D is undetermined. Per the germline V gene, CDR1 is LGHNA and CDR2 is YSLEER. The germline V and J ends were trimmed by 3 bases and 0 bases, with 4 bases remaining between them. The CDR3 is made up of 13 amino acids. Here the CDR3 reads CASSHDSTDTQYF. In DNA, the CDR3 is TGCGCCAGCAGCCATGACAGCACAGATACGCAGTATTTT.

The chain links TRBV7-6 to TRBJ2-7; 9 bases are shared with TRBD1. Germline V gene data show CDR1 as SGHVS and CDR2 as FNYEAQ. There are 14 residues in the CDR3. Losses at the gene ends were 3 bases for V and 7 bases for J; bases not matched to a gene: 7. CDR3 nucleotide sequence: TGTGCCAGCAGCTTTTCCGGGACAGGGCGGGAGCAGTACTTC. Amino acids: CASSFSGTGREQYF.

The chain links TRBV4-1 to TRBJ2-7, with D possibly TRBD1 on 6 matching bases. The V end lost 4 bases, the J end lost 0 bases, and 10 bases lay between the germline ends. Per the germline V gene, CDR1 is MGHRA and CDR2 is YSYEKL. The CDR3 contains 14 residues. CDR3 nucleotides: TGCGCCAGCAGCCTACGGACAGCCTCCTACGAGCAGTACTTC. Residues: CASSLRTASYEQYF.

This rearrangement joins TRBV13 to TRBJ2-7; D tentatively reads TRBD1 or TRBD2 (5 bases each). V lost 0 bases and J 6 bases, leaving 12 bases between the germline ends. Germline V gene data show CDR1 as PRHDT and CDR2 as FYEKMQ (reference sequence). The CDR3 spans 14 residues. CDR3 protein: CASSLGEGLGEQYF. The CDR3 DNA sequence: TGTGCCAGCAGCTTAGGTGAGGGGCTTGGCGAGCAGTACTTC. The variable domain in full, with the rest retrieved from reference TRBV13 and TRBJ2-7, is AAGVIQSPRHLIKEKRETATLKCYPIPRHDTVYWYQQGPGQDPQFLISFYEKMQSDKGSIPDRFSAQQFSDYHSELNMSSLELGDSALYFCASSLGEGLGEQYFGPGTRLTVT.